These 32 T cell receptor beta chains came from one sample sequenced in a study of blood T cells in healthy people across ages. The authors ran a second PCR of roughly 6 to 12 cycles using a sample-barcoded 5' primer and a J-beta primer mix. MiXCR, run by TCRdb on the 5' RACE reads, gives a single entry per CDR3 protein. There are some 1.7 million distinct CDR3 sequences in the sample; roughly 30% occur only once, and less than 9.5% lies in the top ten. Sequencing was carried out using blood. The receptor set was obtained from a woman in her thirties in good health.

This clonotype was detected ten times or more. The DNA of the CDR3 is TGCAGCGTTGGGGTAGCGGGAGCCTACGAGCAGTACTTC. Protein: CSVGVAGAYEQYF. The J gene is TRBJ2-7, the V gene TRBV29-1, with 9 positions matching TRBD2. V lost 4 bases, J lost 2 bases, and 3 bases stayed unmatched. The CDR3 contains 13 residues. Germline assignment: CDR1 SQVTM and CDR2 ANQGSEA.

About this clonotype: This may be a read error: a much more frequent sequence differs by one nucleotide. The chain's CDR3 is CASNRPLRRGDIQYF. In DNA form, the CDR3 reads TGTGCCAGCAACAGGCCCCTCCGAAGGGGGGACATTCAGTACTTC. V and J are TRBV11-2 and TRBJ2-4, with D perhaps TRBD1 or TRBD2 (6 bases each). From germline, CDR1 is SGHAT and CDR2 FQNNGV. Trimming removed 7 bases at V and 8 bases at J, with 21 bases between. The CDR3 has 15 residues.

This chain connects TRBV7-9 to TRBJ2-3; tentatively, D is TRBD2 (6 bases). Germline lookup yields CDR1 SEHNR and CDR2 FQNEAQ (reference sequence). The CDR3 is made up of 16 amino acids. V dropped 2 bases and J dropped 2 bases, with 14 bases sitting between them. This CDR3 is CASSLTLGGATDTQYF. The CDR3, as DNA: TGTGCCAGCAGCTTAACGCTGGGGGGAGCCACAGATACGCAGTATTTT.

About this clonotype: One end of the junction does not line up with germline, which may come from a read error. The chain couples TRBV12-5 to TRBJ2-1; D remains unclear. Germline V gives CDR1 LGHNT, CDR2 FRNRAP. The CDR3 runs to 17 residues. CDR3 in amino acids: CDSGLPRWRGSYNEQFF. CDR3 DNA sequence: TGTGATAGTGGTTTGCCGCGCTGGCGCGGCTCCTACAATGAGCAGTTCTTC.

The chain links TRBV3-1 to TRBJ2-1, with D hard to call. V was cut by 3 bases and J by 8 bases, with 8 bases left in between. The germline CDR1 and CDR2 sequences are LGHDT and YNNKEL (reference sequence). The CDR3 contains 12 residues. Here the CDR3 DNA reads TGTGCCAGCAGCCAGAGTCGTCATGAGCAGTTCTTC. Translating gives CASSQSRHEQFF.

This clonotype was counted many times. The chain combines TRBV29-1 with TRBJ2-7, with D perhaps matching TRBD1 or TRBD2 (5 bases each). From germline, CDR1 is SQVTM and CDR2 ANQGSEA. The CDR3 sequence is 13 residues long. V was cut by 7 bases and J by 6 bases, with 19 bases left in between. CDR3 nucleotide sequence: TGCAGCGCTTCCGGGACGGAGGTTCCCGAGCAGTACTTC. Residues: CSASGTEVPEQYF.

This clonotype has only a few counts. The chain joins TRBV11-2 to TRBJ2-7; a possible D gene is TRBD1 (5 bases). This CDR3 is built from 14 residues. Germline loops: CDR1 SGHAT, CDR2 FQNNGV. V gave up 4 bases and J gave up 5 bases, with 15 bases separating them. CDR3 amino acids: CASSSPTDPHEQYF. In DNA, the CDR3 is TGTGCCAGCAGCTCCCCGACAGACCCCCACGAGCAGTACTTC.

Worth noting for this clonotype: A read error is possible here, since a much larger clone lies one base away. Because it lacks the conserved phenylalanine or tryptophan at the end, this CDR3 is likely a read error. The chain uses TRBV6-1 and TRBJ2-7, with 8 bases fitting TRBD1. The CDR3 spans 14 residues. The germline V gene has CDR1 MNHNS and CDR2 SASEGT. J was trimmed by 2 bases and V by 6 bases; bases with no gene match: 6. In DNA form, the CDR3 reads TGTGCCAGCAGACTGGACAGGGATACCTACGAGCAGTACTGC. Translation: CASRLDRDTYEQYC.

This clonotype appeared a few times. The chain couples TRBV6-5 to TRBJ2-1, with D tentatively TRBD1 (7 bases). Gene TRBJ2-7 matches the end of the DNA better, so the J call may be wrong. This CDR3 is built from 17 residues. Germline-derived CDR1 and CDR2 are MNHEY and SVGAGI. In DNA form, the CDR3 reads TGTGCCAGCAGTTACTCGACAGGGAGGTCCCCTCACAATGAGCAGTACTTC. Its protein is CASSYSTGRSPHNEQYF.

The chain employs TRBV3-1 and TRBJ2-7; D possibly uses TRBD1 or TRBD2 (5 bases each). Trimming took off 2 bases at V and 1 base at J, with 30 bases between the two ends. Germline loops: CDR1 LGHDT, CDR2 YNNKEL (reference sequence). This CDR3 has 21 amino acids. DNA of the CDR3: TGTGCCAGCAGCCAACGAGGGTCCTGGCGGGTAAGACGTGAGGGGTCCTACGAGCAGTACTTC. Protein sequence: CASSQRGSWRVRREGSYEQYF.

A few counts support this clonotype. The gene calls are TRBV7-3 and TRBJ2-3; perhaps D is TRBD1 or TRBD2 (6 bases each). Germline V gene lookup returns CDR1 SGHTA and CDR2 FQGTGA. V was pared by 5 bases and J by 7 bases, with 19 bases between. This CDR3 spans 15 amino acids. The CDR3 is CASSVGGREPYTQYF. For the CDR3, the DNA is TGTGCCAGCAGCGTGGGGGGCAGGGAGCCTTATACGCAGTATTTT.

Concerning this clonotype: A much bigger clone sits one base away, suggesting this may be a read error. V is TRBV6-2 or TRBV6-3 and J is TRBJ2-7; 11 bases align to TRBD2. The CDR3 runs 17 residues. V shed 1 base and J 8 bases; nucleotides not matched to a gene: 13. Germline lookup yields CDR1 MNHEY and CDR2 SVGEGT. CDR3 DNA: TGTGCCAGCAGTTACTATATTGCCGGGACTAGCGGTTACAAGCAGTACTTC. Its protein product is CASSYYIAGTSGYKQYF.

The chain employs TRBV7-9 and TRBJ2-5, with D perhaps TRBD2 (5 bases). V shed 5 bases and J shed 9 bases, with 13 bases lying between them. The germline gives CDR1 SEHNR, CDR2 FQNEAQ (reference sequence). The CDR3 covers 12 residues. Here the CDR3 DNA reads TGTGCCAGCAGCCCCCCGGTCGGGGCCCAGTACTTC. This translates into CASSPPVGAQYF.

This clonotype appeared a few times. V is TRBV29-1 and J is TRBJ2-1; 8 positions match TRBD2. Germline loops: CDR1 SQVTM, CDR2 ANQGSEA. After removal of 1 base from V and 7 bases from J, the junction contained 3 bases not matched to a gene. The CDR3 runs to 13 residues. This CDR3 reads CSVEALAGNEQFF. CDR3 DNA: TGCAGCGTTGAAGCTTTAGCGGGAAATGAGCAGTTCTTC.

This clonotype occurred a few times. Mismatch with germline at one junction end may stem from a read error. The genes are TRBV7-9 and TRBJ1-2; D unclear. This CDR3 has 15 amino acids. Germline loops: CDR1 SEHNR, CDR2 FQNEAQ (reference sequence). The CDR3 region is CASSLLEGTSYGNTF. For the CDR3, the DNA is TGTGCCAGCAGCTTATTAGAGGGTACGTCCTATGGCAACACCTTC.

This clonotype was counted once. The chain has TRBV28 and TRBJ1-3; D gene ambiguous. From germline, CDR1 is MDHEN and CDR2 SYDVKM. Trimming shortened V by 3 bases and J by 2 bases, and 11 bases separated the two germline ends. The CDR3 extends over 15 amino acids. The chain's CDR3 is CASSLSGIAGNTIYF. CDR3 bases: TGTGCCAGCAGTTTGTCGGGTATCGCTGGAAACACCATATATTTT.

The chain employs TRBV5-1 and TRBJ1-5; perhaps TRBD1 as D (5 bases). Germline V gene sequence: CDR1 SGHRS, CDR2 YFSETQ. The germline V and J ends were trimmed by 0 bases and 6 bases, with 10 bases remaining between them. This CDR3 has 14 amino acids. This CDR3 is CASSLEGMGQPQHF. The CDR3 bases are TGCGCCAGCAGCTTGGAGGGGATGGGTCAGCCCCAGCATTTT.

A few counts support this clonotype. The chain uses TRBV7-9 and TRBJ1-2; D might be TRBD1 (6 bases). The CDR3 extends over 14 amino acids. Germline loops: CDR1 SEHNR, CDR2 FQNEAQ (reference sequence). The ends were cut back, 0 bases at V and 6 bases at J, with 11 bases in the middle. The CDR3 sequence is CASSLAARGDGYTF. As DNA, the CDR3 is TGTGCCAGCAGCTTAGCGGCCAGGGGAGATGGCTACACCTTC. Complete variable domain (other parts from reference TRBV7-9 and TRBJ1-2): DTGVSQNPRHKITKRGQNVTFRCDPISEHNRLYWYRQTLGQGPEFLTYFQNEAQLEKSRLLSDRFSAERPKGSFSTLEIQRTEQGDSAMYLCASSLAARGDGYTFGSGTRLTVV.

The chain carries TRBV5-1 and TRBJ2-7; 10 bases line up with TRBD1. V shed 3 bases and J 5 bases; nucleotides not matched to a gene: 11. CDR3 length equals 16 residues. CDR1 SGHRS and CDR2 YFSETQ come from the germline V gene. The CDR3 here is CASSSAPGQGTDEQYF. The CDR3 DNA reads TGCGCCAGCAGCTCAGCCCCGGGACAGGGGACCGACGAGCAGTACTTC.

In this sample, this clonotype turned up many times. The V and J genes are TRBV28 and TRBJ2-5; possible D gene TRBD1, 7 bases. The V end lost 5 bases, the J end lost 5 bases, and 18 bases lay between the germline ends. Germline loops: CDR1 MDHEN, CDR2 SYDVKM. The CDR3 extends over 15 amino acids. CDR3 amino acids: CASSAAGGSGETQYF. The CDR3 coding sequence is TGTGCCAGCAGTGCCGCAGGGGGGTCTGGGGAGACCCAGTACTTC.

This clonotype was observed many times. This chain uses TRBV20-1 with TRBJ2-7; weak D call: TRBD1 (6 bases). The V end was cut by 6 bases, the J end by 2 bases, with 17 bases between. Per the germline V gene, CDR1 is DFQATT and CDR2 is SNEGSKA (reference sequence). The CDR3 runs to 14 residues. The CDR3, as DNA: TGCAGTGCGCGGAGGTCGACAGGAGCCTACGAGCAGTACTTC. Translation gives CSARRSTGAYEQYF.

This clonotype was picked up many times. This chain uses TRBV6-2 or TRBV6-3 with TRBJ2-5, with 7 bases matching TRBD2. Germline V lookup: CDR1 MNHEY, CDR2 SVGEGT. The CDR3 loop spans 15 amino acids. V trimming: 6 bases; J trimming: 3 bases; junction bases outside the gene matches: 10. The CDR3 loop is CASRQIRDYEETQYF. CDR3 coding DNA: TGTGCCAGCAGACAAATCCGGGACTACGAAGAGACCCAGTACTTC.

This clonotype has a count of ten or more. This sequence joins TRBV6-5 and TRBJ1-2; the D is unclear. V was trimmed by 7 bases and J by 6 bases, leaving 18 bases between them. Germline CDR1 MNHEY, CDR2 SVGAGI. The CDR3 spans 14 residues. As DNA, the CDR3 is TGTGCCAGCAAGCAAATCGAGGAGAGAAATGGCTACACCTTC. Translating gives CASKQIEERNGYTF.

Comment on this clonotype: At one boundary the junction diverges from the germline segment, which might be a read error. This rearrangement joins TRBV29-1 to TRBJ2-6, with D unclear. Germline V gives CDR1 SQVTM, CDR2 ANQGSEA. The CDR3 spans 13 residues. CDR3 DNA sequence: TGCAGCGTGCGGTTATCTGGGACCAACGTCCTGACTTTC. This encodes CSVRLSGTNVLTF. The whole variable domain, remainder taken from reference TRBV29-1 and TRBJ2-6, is SAVISQKPSRDICQRGTSLTIQCQVDSQVTMMFWYRQQPGQSLTLIATANQGSEATYESGFVIDKFPISRPNLTFSTLTVSNMSPEDSSIYLCSVRLSGTNVLTFGAGSRLTVL.

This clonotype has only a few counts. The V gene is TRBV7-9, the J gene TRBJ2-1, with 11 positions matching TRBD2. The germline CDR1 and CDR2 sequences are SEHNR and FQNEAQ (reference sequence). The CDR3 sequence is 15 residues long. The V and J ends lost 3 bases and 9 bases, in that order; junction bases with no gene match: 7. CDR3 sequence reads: CASSFSTSGDGEQFF. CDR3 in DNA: TGTGCCAGCAGCTTTTCGACTAGCGGGGATGGTGAGCAGTTCTTC.

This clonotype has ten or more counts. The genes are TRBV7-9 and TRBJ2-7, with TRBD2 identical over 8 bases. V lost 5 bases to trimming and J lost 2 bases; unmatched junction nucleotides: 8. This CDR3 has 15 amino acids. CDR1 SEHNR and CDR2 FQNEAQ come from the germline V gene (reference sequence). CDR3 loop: CASSPRLALAYEQYF. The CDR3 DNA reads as TGTGCCAGCAGCCCAAGACTAGCGCTAGCCTACGAGCAGTACTTC.

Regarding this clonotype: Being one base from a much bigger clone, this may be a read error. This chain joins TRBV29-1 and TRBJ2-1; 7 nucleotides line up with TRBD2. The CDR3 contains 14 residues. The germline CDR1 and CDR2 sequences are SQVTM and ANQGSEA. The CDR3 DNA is TGCAGCGTTGGCTCGAGCGGGACCATAAATGGGCAGTTCTTC. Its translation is CSVGSSGTINGQFF.

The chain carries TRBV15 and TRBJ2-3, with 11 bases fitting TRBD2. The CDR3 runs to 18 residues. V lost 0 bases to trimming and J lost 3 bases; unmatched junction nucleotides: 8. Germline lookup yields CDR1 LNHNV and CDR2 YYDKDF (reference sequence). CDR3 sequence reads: CATSRDAGLAGGTDTQYF. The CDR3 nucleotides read TGTGCCACCAGCAGAGATGCCGGGCTAGCGGGAGGAACAGATACGCAGTATTTT.

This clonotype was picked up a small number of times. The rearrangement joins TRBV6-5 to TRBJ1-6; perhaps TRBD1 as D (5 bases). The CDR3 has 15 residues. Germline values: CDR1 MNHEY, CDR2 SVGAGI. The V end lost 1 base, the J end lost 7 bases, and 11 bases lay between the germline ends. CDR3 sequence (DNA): TGTGCCAGCAGTTACTACGGGACGGTCAATTCACCCCTCCACTTT. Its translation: CASSYYGTVNSPLHF.

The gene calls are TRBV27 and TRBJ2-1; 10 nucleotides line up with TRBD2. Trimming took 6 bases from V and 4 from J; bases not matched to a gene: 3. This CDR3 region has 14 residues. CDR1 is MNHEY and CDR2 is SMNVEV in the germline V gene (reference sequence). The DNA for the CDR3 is TGTGCCAGCAGGGGACTAGCGTTATACAATGAGCAGTTCTTC. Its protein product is CASRGLALYNEQFF.

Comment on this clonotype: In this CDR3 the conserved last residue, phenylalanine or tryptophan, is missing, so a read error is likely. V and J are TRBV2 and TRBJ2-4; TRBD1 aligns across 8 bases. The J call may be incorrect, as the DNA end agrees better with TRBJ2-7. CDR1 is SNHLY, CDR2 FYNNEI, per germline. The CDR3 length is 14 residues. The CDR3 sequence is CASSEAKTGAEQYL. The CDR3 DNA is TGTGCCAGCAGTGAAGCCAAGACAGGGGCCGAGCAGTACCTC.

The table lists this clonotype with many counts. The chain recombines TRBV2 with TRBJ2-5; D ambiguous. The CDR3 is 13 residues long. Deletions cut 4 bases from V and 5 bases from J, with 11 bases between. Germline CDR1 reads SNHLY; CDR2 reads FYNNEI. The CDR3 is CASSAPNDETQYF. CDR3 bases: TGTGCCAGCAGTGCCCCGAATGATGAGACCCAGTACTTC. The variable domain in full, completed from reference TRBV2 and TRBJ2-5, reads EPEVTQTPSHQVTQMGQEVILRCVPISNHLYFYWYRQILGQKVEFLVSFYNNEISEKSEIFDDQFSVERPDGSNFTLKIRSTKLEDSAMYFCASSAPNDETQYFGPGTRLLVL.